This note documents a single T cell receptor (beta chain) sequence. There are a few counts of this clonotype. The target of this receptor is not known. The record has no base qualities; no much larger clone is one base away. Library prep was done by multiplex PCR. TCRdb records Illumina HiSeq 4000 as the sequencer. iRepertoire HTBI primers and Arm-PCR amplification of CDR3 regions were used to construct TCR beta libraries. Before sequencing, the PCR products went through gel purification. From the authors' description of their analysis: Across samples, roughly 60 TRBV and 14 TRBJ segments were identified and used for gene usage analysis of CDR3 amino acid clonotypes. COPE and FqMerger were used to merge the filtered high-quality paired reads into contigs. Contigs were aligned with BLAST to IMGT TRBV, TRBD and TRBJ reference genes, and CDR3 was defined per IMGT. Clonotypes above 0.1% frequency were classified as highly expanded clones. Shannon entropy served as the measure of repertoire diversity, while the Gini coefficient captured V-J evenness. A clonotype was considered public if more than one individual shared it. TCRdb trimmed public reads at Q25 via fastp, called clones via MiXCR and kept in-frame beta chains. Each record represents a unique CDR3 protein, reported with the most common genes and DNA among its rows. TCRdb, not the authors, supplied the V and J calls. This sample gives hundreds of thousands of distinct CDR3 sequences in total; about 22% of them show up just once. Together, the top ten hold approximately 6.4% of the sample.

These data come from a study of regulatory T cells in long-lasting Graves disease (TCRdb year 2021). For context, the study as a whole: Persistent Graves' disease was defined as antithyroid drug treatment for over 5 years with persistently positive TSH receptor autoantibodies. Persistent Graves' disease patients were compared with newly diagnosed Graves' disease patients by peripheral blood TCR sequencing and RNA sequencing. The study was registered as a clinical trial and conducted in China. A total of 35 or so samples were covered by TCR sequencing, comprising some 13 persistent and approximately 20 newly diagnosed Graves' disease patients. In the clinical cohort, patients with persistent Graves' disease had used antithyroid drugs for an average of roughly 10 years.

At the junction V is shortened by 6 bases and J by 4 bases, with 12 bases in between. The CDR3 spans 13 residues, from the cysteine through the phenylalanine. Just CDR3 DNA is preserved here, 39 bases in frame from base 1. Taken from the germline V gene, the CDR1 and CDR2 loops are SQVTM and ANQGSEA. Paper-wide results and their limitations: Compared with newly diagnosed patients, persistent Graves' disease patients had lower TCR Shannon entropy and fewer highly expanded clones, which suggests clonal expansion. Only the TCR beta chain was sequenced and analyzed. The small sample size was acknowledged by the authors as a limitation that may reduce accuracy. Peripheral blood alone was examined, since thyroid tissue, which constituted the primary lesion, could not be accessed. Patients with persistent disease shared more public clonotypes (around 2,500) than newly diagnosed patients did (approximately 1,000). Preferential use of TRBV28, TRBJ1-2 and TRBJ2-5 was observed in persistent disease, whereas TRBV20-1 and TRBJ2-1 were favored in newly diagnosed disease.

This specimen's time point label, interpreted: persistent/refractory GD, antithyroid drugs over 5 years with positive TRAb. For both TCR sequencing and RNA sequencing, RNA was extracted from PBMCs using TRIzol. The diagnosis of Graves' disease followed American Thyroid Association guidelines. The patients came from an endocrinology department in Xi'an, China. From each patient, 8 to 10 milliliters of peripheral blood was collected into an EDTA anticoagulant tube. Ficoll Paque Plus density gradient separation was used to isolate PBMCs, and no further T cell sorting was performed. An Agilent 2100 Bioanalyzer and agarose gel were used to check RNA quality, and a NanoDrop 2000 was used to measure RNA concentration.

The V gene is TRBV29-1 and the J gene is TRBJ1-4, with the identity of the D gene unclear. The sequence was collected from a female donor with Graves disease. The sequences come from peripheral blood mononuclear cells (PBMCs), collected when the disease was refractory, from a patient treated with antithyroid drugs. The sequenced DNA: TGCAGCGTGTTGGAGCGCGGTAATGAAAAACTGTTTTTT. Protein translation: CSVLERGNEKLFF.